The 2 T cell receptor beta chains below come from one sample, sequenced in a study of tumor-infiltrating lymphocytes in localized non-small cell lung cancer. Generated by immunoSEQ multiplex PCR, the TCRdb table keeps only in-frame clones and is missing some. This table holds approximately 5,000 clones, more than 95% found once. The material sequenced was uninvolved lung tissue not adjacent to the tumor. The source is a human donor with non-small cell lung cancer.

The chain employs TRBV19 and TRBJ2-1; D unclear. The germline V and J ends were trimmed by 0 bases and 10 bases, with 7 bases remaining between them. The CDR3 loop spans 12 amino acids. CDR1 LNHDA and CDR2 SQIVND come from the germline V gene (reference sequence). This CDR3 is CASSIDVEEQFF. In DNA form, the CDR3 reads TGTGCCAGTAGTATAGATGTCGAAGAGCAGTTCTTC.

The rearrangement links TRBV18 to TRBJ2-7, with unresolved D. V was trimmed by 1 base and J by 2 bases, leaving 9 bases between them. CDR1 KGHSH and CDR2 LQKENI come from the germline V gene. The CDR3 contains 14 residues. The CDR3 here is CASSPRAETYEQYF. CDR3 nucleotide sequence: TGTGCCAGCTCACCACGGGCCGAAACCTACGAGCAGTACTTC.